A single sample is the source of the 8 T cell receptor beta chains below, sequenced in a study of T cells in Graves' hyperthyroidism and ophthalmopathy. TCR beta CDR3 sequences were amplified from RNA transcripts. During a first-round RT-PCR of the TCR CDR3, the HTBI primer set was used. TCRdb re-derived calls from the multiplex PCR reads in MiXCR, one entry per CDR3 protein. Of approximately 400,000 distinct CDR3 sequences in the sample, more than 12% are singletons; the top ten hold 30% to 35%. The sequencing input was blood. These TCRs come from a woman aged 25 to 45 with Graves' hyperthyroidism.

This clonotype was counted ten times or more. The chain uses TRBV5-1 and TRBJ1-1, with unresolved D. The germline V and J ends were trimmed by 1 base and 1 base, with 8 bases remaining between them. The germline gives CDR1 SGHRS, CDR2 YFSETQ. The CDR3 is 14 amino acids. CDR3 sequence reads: CASSLTAQNTEAFF. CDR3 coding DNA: TGCGCCAGCAGCTTGACAGCACAGAACACTGAAGCTTTCTTT. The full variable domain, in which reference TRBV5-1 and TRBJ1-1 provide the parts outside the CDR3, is KAGVTQTPRYLIKTRGQQVTLSCSPISGHRSVSWYQQTPGQGLQFLFEYFSETQRNKGNFPGRFSGRQFSNSRSEMNVSTLELGDSALYLCASSLTAQNTEAFFGQGTRLTVV.

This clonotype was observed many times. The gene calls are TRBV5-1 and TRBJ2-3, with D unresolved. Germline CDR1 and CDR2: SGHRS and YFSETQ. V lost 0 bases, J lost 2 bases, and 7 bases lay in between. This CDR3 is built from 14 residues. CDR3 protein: CASSLGEHTDTQYF. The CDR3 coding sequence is TGCGCCAGCAGCTTGGGAGAACACACAGATACGCAGTATTTT.

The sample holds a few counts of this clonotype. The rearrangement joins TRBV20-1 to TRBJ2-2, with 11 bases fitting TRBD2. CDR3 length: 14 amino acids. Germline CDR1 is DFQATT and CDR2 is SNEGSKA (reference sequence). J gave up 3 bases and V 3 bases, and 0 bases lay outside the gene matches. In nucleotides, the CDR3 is TGCAGTGCTAGTAGCGGGAGGGACACCGGGGAGCTGTTTTTT. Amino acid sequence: CSASSGRDTGELFF.

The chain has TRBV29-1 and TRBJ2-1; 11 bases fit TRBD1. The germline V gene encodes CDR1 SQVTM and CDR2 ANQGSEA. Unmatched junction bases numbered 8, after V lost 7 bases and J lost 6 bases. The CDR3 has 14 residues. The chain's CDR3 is CSGGTGGLINEQFF. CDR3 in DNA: TGCAGCGGGGGGACAGGGGGATTGATCAATGAGCAGTTCTTC.

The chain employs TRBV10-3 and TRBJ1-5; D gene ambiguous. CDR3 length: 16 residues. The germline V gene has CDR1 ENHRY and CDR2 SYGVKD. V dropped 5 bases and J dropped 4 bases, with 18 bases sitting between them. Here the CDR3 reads CAISYSLQASNQPQHF. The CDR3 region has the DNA TGTGCCATCAGTTACTCTCTCCAGGCTTCTAATCAGCCCCAGCATTTT.

The CDR3 is CSARDEIAGTYSSYEQYF. The CDR3 coding sequence is TGCAGTGCTAGAGATGAAATAGCCGGGACTTACAGCTCCTACGAGCAGTACTTC. V usage is TRBV20-1 and J usage is TRBJ2-7; D possibly corresponds to TRBD2 (6 bases). Trimming pared 0 bases from V and 0 bases from J, leaving 21 bases between. This CDR3 comprises 18 residues. CDR1 is DFQATT, CDR2 SNEGSKA, per germline (reference sequence).

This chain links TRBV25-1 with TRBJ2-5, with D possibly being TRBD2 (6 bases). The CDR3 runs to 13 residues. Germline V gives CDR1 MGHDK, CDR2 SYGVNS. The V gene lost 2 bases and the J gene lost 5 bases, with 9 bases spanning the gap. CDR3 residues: CASSEGRRETQYF. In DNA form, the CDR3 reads TGTGCCAGCAGTGAAGGGAGGCGGGAGACCCAGTACTTC.

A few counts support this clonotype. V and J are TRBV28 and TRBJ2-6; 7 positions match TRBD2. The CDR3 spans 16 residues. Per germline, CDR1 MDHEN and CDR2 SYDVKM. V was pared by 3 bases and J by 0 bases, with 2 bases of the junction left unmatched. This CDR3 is CASSLGGNSGANVLTF. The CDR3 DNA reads TGTGCCAGCAGTTTGGGAGGGAACTCTGGGGCCAACGTCCTGACTTTC.